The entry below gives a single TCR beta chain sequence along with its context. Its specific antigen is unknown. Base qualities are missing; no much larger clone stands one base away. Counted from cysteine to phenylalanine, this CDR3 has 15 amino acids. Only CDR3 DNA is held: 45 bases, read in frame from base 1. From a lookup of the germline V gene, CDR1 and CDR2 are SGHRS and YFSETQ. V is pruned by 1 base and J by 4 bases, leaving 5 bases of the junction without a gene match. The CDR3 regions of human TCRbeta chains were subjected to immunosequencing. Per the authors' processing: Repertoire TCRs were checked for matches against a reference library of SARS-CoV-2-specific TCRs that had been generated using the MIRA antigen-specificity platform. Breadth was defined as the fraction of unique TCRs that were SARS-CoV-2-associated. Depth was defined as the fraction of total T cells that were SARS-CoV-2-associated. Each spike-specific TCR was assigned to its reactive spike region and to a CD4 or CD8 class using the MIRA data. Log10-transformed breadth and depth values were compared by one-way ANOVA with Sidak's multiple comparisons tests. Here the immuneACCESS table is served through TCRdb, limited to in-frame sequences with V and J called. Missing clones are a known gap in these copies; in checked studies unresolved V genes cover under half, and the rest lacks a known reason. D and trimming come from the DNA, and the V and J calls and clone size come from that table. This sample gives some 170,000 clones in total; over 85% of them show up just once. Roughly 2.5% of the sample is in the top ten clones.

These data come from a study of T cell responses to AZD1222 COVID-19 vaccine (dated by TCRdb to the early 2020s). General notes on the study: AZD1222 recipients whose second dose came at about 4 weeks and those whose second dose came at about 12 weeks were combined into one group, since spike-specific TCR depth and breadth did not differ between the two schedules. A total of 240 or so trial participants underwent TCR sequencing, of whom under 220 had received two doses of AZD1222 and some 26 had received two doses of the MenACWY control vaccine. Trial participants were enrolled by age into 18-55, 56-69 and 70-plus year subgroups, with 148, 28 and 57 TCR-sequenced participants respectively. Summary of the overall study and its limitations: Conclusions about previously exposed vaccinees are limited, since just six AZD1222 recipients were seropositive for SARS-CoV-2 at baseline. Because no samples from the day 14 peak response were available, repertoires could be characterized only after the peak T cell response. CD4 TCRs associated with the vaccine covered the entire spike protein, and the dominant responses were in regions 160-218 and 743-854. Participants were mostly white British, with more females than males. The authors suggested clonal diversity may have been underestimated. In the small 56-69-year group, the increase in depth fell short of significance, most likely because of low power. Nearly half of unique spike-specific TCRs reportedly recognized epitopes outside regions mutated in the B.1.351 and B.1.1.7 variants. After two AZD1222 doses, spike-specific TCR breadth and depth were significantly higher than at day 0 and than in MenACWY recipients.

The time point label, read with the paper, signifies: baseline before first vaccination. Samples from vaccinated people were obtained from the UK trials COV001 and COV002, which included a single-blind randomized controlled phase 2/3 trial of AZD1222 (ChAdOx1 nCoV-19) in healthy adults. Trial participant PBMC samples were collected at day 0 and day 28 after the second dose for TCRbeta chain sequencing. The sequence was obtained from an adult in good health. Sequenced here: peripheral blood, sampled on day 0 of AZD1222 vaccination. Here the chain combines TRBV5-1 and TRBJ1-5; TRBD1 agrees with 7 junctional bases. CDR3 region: CASSLQGGQNQPQHF. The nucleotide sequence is TGCGCCAGCAGCTTGCAGGGGGGTCAAAATCAGCCCCAGCATTTT.